Below are 3 T cell receptor beta chains sequenced from a single sample in a study of blood T cell repertoires in COVID-19. Data came from immunoSEQ multiplex PCR; TCRdb stores just in-frame clones and leaves some out. The profile shows some 160,000 clones, 84% of them singletons. The sequencing input was peripheral blood. These receptors originate from an elderly woman with COVID-19, enrolled during active disease.

V is TRBV3-1 (or the pseudogene TRBV3-2) and J is TRBJ2-3; 11 nucleotides agree with TRBD2. There are 14 residues in the CDR3. Germline CDR1 LGHDT, CDR2 YNNKEL (reference sequence). The trim removed 4 bases at V and 6 bases at J, leaving 3 bases unmatched. The CDR3 nucleotides read TGTGCCAGCAGCCCCACTAGCGGGAGTGATACGCAGTATTTT. Translated, it gives CASSPTSGSDTQYF.

The rearrangement joins TRBV25-1 to TRBJ2-3; 7 bases line up with TRBD2. The CDR3 covers 15 residues. CDR1 is MGHDK, CDR2 SYGVNS, per germline. With 6 bases clipped from V and 3 bases from J, the junction kept 9 bases outside the gene matches. As DNA, the CDR3 is TGTGCCAGCAGAGTTCGGGCGGGAGCAACAGATACGCAGTATTTT. It translates to CASRVRAGATDTQYF. Supplemented by reference TRBV25-1 and TRBJ2-3, the full variable domain reads EADIYQTPRYLVIGTGKKITLECSQTMGHDKMYWYQQDPGMELHLIHYSYGVNSTEKGDLSSESTVSRIRTEHFPLTLESARPSHTSQYLCASRVRAGATDTQYFGPGTRLTVL.

The rearrangement links TRBV6-6 to TRBJ1-5; D not resolved. Germline V CDR1 and CDR2: MNHNY, SVGAGI (reference sequence). The germline V and J ends were trimmed by 5 bases and 6 bases, with 11 bases remaining between them. This CDR3 comprises 13 residues. The CDR3 DNA sequence: TGTGCCAGCAGTCTCCAGCGGGTTCAGCCCCAGCATTTT. Translating gives CASSLQRVQPQHF.